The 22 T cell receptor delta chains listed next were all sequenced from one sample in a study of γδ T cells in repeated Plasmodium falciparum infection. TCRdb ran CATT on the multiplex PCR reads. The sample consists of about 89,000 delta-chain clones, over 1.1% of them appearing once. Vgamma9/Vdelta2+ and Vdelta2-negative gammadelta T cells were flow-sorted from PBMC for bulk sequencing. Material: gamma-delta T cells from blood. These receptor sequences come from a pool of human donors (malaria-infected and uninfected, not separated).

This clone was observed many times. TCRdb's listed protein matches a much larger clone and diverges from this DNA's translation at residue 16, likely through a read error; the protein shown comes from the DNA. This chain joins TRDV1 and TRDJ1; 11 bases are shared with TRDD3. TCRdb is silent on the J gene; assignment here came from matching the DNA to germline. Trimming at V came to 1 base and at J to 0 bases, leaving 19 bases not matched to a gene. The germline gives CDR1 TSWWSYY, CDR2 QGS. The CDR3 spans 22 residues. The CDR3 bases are TGTGCTCTTGGGGAACGTAGTTACTGGGGGATAAACCCTCCGCCGCACACCGATAAACTCATCTTT. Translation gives CALGERSYWGINPPPHTDKLIF.

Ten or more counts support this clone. The CDR3 nucleotides are TGTGCTCTTGGGGAACTAAAGGGTTGGGGGCCAATCCCTACCGATAAACTCATCTTT. Its translation: CALGELKGWGPIPTDKLIF. This chain uses TRDV1 with TRDJ1; TRDD3 is a possible D gene (6 bases). V lost 0 bases and J lost 2, with 22 bases in between. The CDR3 is made up of 19 amino acids. CDR1 TSWWSYY and CDR2 QGS come from the germline V gene.

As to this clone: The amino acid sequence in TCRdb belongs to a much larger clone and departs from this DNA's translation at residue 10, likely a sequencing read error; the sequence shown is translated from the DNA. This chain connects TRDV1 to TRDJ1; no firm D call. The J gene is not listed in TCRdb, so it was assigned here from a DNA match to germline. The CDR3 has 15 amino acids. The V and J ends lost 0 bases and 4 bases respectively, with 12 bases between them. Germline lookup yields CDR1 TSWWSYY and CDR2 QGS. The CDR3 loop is CALGELSLTIDKLIF. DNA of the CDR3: TGTGCTCTTGGGGAACTGTCCCTAACCATCGATAAACTCATCTTT.

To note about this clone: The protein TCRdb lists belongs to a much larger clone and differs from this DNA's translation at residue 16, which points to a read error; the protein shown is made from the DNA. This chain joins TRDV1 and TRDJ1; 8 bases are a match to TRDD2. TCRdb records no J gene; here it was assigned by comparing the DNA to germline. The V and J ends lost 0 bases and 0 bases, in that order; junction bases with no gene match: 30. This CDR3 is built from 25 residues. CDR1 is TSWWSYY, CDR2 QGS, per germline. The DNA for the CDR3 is TGTGCTCTTGGGGAACTAAACGCCCCCACTTCCTACCCGTACCATTCGCTGATGTACACCGATAAACTCATCTTT. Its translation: CALGELNAPTSYPYHSLMYTDKLIF.

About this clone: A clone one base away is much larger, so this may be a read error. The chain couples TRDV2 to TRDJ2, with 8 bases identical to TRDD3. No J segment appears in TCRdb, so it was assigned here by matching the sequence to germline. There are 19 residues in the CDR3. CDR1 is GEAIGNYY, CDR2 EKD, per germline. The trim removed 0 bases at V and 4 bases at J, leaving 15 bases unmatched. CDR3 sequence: CACDTVPISMGDATAQLFF. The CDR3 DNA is TGTGCCTGTGACACCGTTCCTATATCGATGGGGGATGCGACAGCACAACTCTTCTTT.

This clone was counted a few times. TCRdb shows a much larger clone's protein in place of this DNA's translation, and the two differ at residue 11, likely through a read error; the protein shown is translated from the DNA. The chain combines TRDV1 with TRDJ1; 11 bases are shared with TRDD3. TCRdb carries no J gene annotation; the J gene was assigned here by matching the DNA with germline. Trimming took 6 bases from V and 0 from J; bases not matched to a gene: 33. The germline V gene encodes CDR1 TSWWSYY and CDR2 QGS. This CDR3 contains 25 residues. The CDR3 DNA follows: TGTGCTCTTGGAATAGGGTGGCGACCTCCCACCTGGGGGATACCCGAAGAATCGTACACCGATAAACTCATCTTT. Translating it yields CALGIGWRPPTWGIPEESYTDKLIF.

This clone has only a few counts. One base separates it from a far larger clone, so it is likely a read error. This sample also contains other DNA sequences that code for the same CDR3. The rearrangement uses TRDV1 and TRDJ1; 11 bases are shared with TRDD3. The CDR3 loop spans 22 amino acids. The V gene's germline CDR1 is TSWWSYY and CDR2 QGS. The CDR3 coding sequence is TGTGCTCTTGGGGAACTATGTCCTTCCTATCCCGCTGGGGGATACTGGGACGATAAACTCATCTTC. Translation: CALGELCPSYPAGGYWDDKLIF.

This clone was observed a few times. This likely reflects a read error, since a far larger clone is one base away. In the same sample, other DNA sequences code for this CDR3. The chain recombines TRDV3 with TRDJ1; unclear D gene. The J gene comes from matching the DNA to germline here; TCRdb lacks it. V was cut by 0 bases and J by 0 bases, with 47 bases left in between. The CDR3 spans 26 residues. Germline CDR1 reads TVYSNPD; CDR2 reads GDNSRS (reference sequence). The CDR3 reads CAFSSVHTSYTRRVDIPRYDTDKLIF. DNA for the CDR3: TGTGCCTTTAGCTCCGTCCATACTTCTTACACACGGAGGGTGGACATACCCAGATATGACACCGATAAACTCATCTTT.

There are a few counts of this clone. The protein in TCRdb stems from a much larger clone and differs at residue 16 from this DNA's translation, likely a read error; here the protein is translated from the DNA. CDR3 bases: TGTGCTCTTGGGGAAAGTCTTTGGGATCGATTGGGGGATACCACAAGGGGCGATAAACTCATCTTT. Its protein is CALGESLWDRLGDTTRGDKLIF. V is TRDV1 and J is TRDJ1, with 10 bases that match TRDD3. TCRdb carries no J gene annotation; the J gene was assigned here by matching the DNA with germline. The ends lost 2 bases at V and 4 bases at J; junction bases unmatched: 25. This CDR3 spans 22 amino acids. Germline V gene data show CDR1 as TSWWSYY and CDR2 as QGS.

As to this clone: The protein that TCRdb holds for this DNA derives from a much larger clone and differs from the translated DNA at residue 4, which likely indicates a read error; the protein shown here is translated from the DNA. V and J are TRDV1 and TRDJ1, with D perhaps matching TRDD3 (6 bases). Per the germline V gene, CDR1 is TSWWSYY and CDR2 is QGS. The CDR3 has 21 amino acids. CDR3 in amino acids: CALRELGLLLLTGRYTDKLIF. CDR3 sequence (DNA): TGTGCTCTTAGGGAACTGGGCCTCCTCCTTCTTACGGGGAGGTACACCGATAAACTCATCTTT.

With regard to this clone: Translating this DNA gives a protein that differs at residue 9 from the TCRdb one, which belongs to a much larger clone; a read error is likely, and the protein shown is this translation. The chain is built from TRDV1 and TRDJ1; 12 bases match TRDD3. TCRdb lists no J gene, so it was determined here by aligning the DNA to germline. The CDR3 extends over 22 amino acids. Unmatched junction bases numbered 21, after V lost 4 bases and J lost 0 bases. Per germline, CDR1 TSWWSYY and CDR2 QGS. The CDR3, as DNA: TGTGCTCTTGGGGTCTCCTACATTTTCGTACTGGGGGATACTATGTACACCGATAAACTCATCTTT. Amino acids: CALGVSYIFVLGDTMYTDKLIF.

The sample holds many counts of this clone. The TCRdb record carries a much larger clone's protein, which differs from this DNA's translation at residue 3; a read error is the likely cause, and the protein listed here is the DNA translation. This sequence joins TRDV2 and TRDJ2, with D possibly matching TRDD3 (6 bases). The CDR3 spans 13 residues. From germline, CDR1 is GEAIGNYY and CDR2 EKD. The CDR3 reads CASDTWGTAQLFF. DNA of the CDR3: TGTGCCAGTGACACCTGGGGGACAGCACAACTCTTCTTT.

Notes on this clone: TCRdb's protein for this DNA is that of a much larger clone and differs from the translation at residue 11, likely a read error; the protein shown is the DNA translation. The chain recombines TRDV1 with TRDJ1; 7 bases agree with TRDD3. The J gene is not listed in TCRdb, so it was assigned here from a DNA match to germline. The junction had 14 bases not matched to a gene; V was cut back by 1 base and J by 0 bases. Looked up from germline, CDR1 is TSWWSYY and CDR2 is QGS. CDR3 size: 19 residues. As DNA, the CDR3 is TGTGCTCTTGGGGAACGTGGCCGTCGGGGGATGGGCTACACCGATAAACTCATCTTT. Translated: CALGERGRRGMGYTDKLIF.

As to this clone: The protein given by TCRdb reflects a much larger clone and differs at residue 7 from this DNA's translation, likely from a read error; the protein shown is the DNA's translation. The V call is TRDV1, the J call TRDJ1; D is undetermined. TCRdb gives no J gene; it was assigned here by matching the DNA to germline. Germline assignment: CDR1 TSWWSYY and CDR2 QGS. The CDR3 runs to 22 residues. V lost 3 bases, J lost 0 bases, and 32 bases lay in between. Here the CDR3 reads CALGEGVSTSRGTVPYTDKLIF. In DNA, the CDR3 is TGTGCTCTTGGGGAGGGAGTTTCTACGAGTAGAGGGACCGTACCGTACACCGATAAACTCATCTTT.

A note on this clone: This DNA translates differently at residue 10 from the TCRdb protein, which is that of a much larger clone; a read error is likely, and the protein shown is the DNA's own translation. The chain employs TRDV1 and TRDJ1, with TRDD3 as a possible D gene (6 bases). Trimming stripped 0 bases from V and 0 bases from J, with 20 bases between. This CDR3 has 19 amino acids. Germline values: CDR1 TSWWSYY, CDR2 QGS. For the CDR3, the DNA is TGTGCTCTTGGGGAACTCCCGGCTGGGGAATACTACTACACCGATAAACTCATCTTT. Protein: CALGELPAGEYYYTDKLIF.

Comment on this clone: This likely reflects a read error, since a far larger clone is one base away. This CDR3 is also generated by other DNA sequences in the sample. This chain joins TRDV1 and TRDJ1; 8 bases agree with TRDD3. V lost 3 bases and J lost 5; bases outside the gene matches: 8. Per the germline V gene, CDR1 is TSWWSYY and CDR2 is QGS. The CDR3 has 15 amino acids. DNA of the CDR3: TGTGCTCTTGGGGAGAACTGGGGGCCACGGGATAAACTCATCTTT. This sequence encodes CALGENWGPRDKLIF.

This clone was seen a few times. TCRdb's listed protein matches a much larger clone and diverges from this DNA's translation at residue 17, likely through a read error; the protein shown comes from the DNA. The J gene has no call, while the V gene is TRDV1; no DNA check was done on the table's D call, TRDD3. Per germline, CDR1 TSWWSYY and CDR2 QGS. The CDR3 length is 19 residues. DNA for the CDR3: TGTGCTCTTGGGGGACAAATAGTCCTGGGGGATAGGAAATCCGATAAACGCATCTTT. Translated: CALGGQIVLGDRKSDKRIF.

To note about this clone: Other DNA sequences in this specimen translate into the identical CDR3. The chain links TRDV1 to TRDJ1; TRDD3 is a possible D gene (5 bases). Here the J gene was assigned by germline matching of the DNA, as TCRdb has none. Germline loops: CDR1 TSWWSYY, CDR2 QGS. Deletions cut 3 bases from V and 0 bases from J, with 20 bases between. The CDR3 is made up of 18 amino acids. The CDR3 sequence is CALGERGGTREYTDKLIF. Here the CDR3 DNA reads TGTGCTCTTGGGGAGCGGGGGGGCACCCGAGAATACACCGATAAACTCATCTTT.

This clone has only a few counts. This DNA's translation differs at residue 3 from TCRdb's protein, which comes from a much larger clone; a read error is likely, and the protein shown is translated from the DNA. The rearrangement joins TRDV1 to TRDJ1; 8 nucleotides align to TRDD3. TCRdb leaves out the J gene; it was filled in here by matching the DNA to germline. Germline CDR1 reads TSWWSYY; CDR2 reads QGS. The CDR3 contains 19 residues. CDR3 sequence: CAPGGLPSLGETRTDKLIF. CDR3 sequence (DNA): TGTGCTCCTGGGGGTCTGCCTTCTCTGGGGGAAACGAGGACCGATAAACTCATCTTT.

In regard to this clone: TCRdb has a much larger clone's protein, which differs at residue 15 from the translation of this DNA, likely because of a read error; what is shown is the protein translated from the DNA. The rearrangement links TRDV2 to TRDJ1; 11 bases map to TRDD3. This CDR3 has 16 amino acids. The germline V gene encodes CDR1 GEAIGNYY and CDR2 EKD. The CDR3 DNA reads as TGTGCCTGTGACAATCTGGGGGATACCCACACCCTAAAACTCACCTTT. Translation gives CACDNLGDTHTLKLTF.

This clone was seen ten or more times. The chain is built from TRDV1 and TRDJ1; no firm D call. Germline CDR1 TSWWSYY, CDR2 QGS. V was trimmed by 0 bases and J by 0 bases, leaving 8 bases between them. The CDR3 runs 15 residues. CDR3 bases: TGTGCTCTTGGGGAACTACCCCTTTACACCGATAAACTCATCTTT. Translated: CALGELPLYTDKLIF.

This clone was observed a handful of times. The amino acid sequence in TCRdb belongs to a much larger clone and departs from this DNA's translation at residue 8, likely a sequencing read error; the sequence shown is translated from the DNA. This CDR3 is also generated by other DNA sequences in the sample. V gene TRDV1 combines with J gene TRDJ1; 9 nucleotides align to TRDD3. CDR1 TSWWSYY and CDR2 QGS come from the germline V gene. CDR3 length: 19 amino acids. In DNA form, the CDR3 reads TGTGCTCTTGGGGAACTAGTACCCGTTGTACTGGGGGACACTGATAAACTCATCTTT. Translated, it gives CALGELVPVVLGDTDKLIF.